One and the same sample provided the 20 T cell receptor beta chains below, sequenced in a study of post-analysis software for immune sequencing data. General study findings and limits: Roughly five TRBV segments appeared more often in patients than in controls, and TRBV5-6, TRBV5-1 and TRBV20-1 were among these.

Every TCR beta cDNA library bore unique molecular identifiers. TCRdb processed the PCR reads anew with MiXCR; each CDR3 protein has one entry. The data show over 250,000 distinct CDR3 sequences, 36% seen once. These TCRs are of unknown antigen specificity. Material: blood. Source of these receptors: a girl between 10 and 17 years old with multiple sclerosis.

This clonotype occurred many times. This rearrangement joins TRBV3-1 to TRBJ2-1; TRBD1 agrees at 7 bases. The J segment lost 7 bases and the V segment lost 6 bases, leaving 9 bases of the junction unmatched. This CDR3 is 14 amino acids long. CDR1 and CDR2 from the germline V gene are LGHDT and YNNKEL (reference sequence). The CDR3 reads CASRGNDRANEQFF. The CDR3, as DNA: TGTGCCAGCAGGGGAAACGACAGGGCAAATGAGCAGTTCTTC.

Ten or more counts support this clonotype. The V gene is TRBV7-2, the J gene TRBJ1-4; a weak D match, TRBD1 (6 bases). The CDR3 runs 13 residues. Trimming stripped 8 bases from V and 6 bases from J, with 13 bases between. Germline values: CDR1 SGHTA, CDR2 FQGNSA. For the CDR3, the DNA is TGTGCCAGCGGTGCGGGGGCCGATGAAAAACTGTTTTTT. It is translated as CASGAGADEKLFF. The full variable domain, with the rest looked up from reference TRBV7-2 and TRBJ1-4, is GAGVSQSPSNKVTEKGKDVELRCDPISGHTALYWYRQSLGQGLEFLIYFQGNSAPDKSGLPSDRFSAERTGGSVSTLTIQRTQQEDSAVYLCASGAGADEKLFFGSGTQLSVL.

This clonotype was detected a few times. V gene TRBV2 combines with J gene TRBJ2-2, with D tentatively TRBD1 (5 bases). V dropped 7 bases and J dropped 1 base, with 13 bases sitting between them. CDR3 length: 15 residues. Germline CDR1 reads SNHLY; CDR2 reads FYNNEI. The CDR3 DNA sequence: TGTGCCAGCAACCAGGGCATTCTGAACACCGGGGAGCTGTTTTTT. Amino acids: CASNQGILNTGELFF.

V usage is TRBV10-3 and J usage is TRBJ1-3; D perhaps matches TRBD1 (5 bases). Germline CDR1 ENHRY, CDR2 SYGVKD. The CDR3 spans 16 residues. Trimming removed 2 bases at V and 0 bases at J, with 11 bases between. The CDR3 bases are TGTGCCATCAGTGAGATCGGGACGGACTCTGGAAACACCATATATTTT. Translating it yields CAISEIGTDSGNTIYF.

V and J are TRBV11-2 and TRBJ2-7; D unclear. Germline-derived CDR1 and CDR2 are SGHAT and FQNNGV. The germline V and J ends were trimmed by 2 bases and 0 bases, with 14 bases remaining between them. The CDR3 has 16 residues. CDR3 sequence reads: CASSLSGQWSSYEQYF. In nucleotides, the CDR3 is TGTGCCAGCAGCTTATCGGGTCAGTGGAGCTCCTACGAGCAGTACTTC.

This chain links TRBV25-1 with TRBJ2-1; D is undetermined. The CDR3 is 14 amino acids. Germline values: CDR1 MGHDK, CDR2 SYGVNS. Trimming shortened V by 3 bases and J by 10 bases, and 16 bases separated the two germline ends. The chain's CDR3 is CASSDLGPDEEQFF. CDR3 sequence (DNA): TGTGCCAGCAGTGACCTCGGACCAGACGAGGAGCAGTTCTTC.

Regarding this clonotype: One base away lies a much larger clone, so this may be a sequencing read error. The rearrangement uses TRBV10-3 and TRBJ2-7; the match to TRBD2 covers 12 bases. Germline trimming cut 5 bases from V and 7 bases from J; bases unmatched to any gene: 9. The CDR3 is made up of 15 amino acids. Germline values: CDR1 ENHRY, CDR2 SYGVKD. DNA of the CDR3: TGTGCCATCAGTTTGACTAGCGGGAGTTTTGATGAGCAGTACTTC. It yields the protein CAISLTSGSFDEQYF.

This chain's CDR3 is CAISELESDTQYF. The CDR3 region has the DNA TGTGCCATCAGTGAGTTGGAGTCAGATACGCAGTATTTT. The rearrangement joins TRBV10-3 to TRBJ2-3; D unresolved. The CDR3 length is 13 residues. Germline CDR1 ENHRY, CDR2 SYGVKD. Deletions cut 1 base from V and 4 bases from J, with 6 bases between.

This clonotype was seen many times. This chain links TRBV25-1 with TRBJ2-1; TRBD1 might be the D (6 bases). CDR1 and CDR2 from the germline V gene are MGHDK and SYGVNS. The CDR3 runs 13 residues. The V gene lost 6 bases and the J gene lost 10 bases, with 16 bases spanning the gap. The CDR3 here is CASRGDRSREQFF. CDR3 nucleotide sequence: TGTGCCAGCAGGGGAGACAGGAGCCGGGAGCAGTTCTTC. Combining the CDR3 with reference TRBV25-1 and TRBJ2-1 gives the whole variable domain EADIYQTPRYLVIGTGKKITLECSQTMGHDKMYWYQQDPGMELHLIHYSYGVNSTEKGDLSSESTVSRIRTEHFPLTLESARPSHTSQYLCASRGDRSREQFFGPGTRLTVL.

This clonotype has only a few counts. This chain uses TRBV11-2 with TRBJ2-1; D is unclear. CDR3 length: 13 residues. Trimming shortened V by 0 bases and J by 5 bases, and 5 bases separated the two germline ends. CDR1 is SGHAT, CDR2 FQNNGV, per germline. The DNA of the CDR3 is TGTGCCAGCAGCTTAGAGTTTAACAATGAGCAGTTCTTC. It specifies CASSLEFNNEQFF. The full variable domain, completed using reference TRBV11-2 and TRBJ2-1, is EAGVAQSPRYKIIEKRQSVAFWCNPISGHATLYWYQQILGQGPKLLIQFQNNGVVDDSQLPKDRFSAERLKGVDSTLKIQPAKLEDSAVYLCASSLEFNNEQFFGPGTRLTVL.

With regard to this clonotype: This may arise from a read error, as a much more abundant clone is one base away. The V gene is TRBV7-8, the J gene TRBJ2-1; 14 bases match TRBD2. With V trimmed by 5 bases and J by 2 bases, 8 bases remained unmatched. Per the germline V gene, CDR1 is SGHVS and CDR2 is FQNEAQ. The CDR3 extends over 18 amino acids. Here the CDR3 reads CASSPGTSGGPPYNEQFF. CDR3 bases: TGTGCCAGCAGCCCAGGGACTAGCGGGGGTCCTCCCTACAATGAGCAGTTCTTC. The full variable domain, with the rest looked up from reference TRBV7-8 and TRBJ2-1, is GAGVSQSPRYKVAKRGQDVALRCDPISGHVSLFWYQQALGQGPEFLTYFQNEAQLDKSGLPSDRFFAERPEGSVSTLKIQRTQQEDSAVYLCASSPGTSGGPPYNEQFFGPGTRLTVL.

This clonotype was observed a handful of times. CDR3 region: CASRGGGAILYNEQFF. CDR3 bases: TGCGCCAGCCGAGGCGGGGGGGCGATTCTCTACAATGAGCAGTTCTTC. The chain joins TRBV5-1 to TRBJ2-1; 9 bases align to TRBD2. Germline V gene lookup returns CDR1 SGHRS and CDR2 YFSETQ. The CDR3 contains 16 residues. V gave up 7 bases and J gave up 3 bases; unmatched junction bases: 11.

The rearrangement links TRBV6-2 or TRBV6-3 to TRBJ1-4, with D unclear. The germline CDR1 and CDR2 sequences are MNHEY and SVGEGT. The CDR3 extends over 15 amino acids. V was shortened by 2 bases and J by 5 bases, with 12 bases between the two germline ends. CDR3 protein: CASSYDMIANEKLFF. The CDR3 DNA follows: TGTGCCAGCAGTTACGATATGATCGCCAATGAAAAACTGTTTTTT.

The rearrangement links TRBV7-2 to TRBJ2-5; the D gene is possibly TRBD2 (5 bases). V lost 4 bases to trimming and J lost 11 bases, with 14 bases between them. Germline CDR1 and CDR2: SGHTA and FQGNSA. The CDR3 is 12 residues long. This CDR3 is CASSSASNEQYF. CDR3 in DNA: TGTGCCAGCAGCTCGGCTAGCAATGAGCAGTACTTC.

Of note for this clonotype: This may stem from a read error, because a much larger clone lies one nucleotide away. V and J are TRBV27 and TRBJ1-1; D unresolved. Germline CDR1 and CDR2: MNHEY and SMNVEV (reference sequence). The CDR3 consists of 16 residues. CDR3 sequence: CASSPAGVSGVTEVFF. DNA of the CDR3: TGTGCCAGCAGCCCCGCCGGCGTAAGCGGCGTAACTGAAGTTTTCTTT.

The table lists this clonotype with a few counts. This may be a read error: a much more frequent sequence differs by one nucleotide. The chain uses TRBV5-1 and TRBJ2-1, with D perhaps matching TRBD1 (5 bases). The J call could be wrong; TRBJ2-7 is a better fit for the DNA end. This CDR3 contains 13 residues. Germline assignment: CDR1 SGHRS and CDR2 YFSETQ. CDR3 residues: CASSDSLYNEQYF. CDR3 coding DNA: TGCGCCAGCTCTGACAGTTTATACAATGAGCAGTACTTC.

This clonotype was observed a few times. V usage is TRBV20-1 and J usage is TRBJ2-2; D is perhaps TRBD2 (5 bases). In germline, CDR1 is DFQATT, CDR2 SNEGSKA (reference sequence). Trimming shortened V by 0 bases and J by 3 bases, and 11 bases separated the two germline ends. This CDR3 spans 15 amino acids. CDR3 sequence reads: CSARDRGRDTGELFF. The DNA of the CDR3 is TGCAGTGCTAGAGATCGAGGGCGGGACACCGGGGAGCTGTTTTTT.

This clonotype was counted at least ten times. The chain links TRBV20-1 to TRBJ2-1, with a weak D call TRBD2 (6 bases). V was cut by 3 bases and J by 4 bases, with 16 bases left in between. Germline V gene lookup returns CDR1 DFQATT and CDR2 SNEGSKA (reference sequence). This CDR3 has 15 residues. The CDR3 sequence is CSASPTGVGYNEQFF. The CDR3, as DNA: TGCAGTGCTAGTCCCACGGGAGTCGGGTACAATGAGCAGTTCTTC.

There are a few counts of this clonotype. As DNA, the CDR3 is TGCGCCAGCAGCCGGACAGCCAATTCACCCCTCCACTTT. Its translation: CASSRTANSPLHF. The genes are TRBV5-1 and TRBJ1-6, with D possibly matching TRBD1 (6 bases). CDR1 and CDR2 (germline): SGHRS, YFSETQ. There are 13 residues in the CDR3. The V end lost 4 bases, the J end lost 7 bases, and 9 bases lay between the germline ends.

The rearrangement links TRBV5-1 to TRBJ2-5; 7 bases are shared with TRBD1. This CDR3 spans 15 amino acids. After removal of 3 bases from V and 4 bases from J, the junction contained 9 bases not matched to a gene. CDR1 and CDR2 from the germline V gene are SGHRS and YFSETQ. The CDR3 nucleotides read TGCGCCAGCAGCTGGAGGACAGGAGCTCTAGAGACCCAGTACTTC. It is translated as CASSWRTGALETQYF.